The entry below gives a single TCR beta chain sequence along with its context. Clones were sequenced by immunoSEQ multiplex PCR, and TCRdb holds only the in-frame ones, with some missing. This table has around 64,000 clones, about 83% appearing once. The sample comes from a study of OX40 agonist ivuxolimab in advanced cancers. As for the study in general: Aged roughly 23 to 85 with a mean of approximately 60 years, they were 82.7% male.

Trimming shortened V by 0 bases and J by 4 bases, and 18 bases separated the two germline ends. Germline V lookup: CDR1 GTSNPN, CDR2 SVGIG (reference sequence). The CDR3 has 16 amino acids. The sample consisted of CD4+ or CD8+ T cells sorted from blood, taken in a trial of the OX40 agonist ivuxolimab. The V call is TRBV30, the J call TRBJ1-1, with D perhaps TRBD1 (5 bases). This clonotype was sampled from an adult with an advanced solid tumor such as melanoma, head and neck, liver or kidney cancer. The CDR3 sequence: CAWSVEGGGGGTEAFF. The CDR3, as DNA: TGTGCCTGGAGTGTAGAGGGAGGCGGGGGAGGCACTGAAGCTTTCTTT.